This TCR beta chain is drawn from a study of Ad26.COV2.S vaccination and SARS-CoV-2 variants (dated by TCRdb to about 2021). Some background on the complete study: Donors in the vaccine arm were drawn from COV1001, a phase I-IIa trial of Ad26.COV2.S in healthy adults that was multicentre, randomized, double-blind and placebo-controlled. Ad26.COV2.S was given intramuscularly at 5x10^10 or 1x10^11 viral particles, as a single shot or as two shots 56 days apart. The specificity and breadth of SARS-CoV-2-reactive T cell receptors after Ad26.COV2.S vaccination were assessed by TCRbeta repertoire sequencing. A total of approximately 32 samples were included in the TCR-sequenced set, comprising about 20 Ad26.COV2.S vaccine recipients, 5 placebo recipients and 8 SARS-CoV-2 convalescent individuals. Participants in the trial were split at random into five groups of five each, receiving low-dose or high-dose Ad26.COV2.S once or twice, or else placebo on both occasions. Blinding of investigators to trial group allocation was maintained during experiments and outcome assessment.

About this clone itself: The target of this receptor is not known. No base-level quality is on record; no much larger clone is a single base apart.

The junction carries 5 bases between V and J, which are trimmed by 1 base and 4 bases respectively. The CDR3 covers 13 residues, taking in both the cysteine and the phenylalanine. The sequence is cut down to CDR3 DNA, 39 bases in frame from base 1. Via the germline V gene (reference sequence), CDR1 is LGHDT and CDR2 YNNKEL. TCRbeta CDR3 regions were sequenced with the immunoSEQ Assay. After extraction, genomic DNA underwent amplification by bias-controlled multiplex PCR, followed by high-throughput sequencing. Processing in the source paper ran as follows. To quantify the absolute abundance of every unique TCRbeta CDR3 region, sequences were collapsed and filtered. T cell fraction was estimated by normalization of TCRbeta template counts to usable DNA, with usable DNA being measured through amplification of reference genes present in all nucleated cells. Repertoire TCRs were annotated as SARS-CoV-2-specific when V gene, CDR3 amino acid sequence and J gene were exactly matched to a known reactive TCR set. The reference SARS-CoV-2 TCR set came from MIRA and was filtered for enrichment in COVID-19-positive ImmuneCODE repertoires, removing public or cross-reactive TCRs. Drawing on the MIRA antigens, annotated TCRs were analysed further at the level of specific ORF or position within ORF. Breadth was defined as the number of annotated unique rearrangements divided by the total number of unique productive rearrangements, and depth was defined as the summed frequency of the annotated unique rearrangements. Group comparisons of TCR breadth used two-sided Wilcoxon rank-sum tests. TCRdb provides this immuneACCESS table in a form limited to in-frame rearrangements. Some clones are lacking; in checked studies, under half of them reflect an unresolved V gene, and why the rest are absent is not known. The DNA was the basis for D and trimming; V, J and clone size are from that table. The table for this sample lists about 400,000 clones; 70% to 90% of them were counted only once. The biggest ten clones account for around 1.9% of the sample.

The paper's findings and limits, for the study overall: After vaccination, substantial breadth of spike-specific CD8+ and CD4+ T cell responses was reported. The study was not powered for comparison of responses between vaccine doses or regimens. Higher spike-specific TCR breadth was observed in Ad26.COV2.S recipients than in placebo recipients (P = 0.0014). The authors noted that total T cell responses may have been underestimated by the TCR breadth and depth analyses. Non-spike TCR breadth was comparable between vaccine and placebo recipients, consistent with the vaccine containing only spike.

According to the study, the label for this sample's treatment or condition signals: approximately 18 received Ad26.COV2.S at low or high dose, single or two shots; about five received placebo; per-sample allocation not given. Repertoires of vaccine and placebo recipients were sequenced from samples collected on day 63 after the first injection. Between 29 July and 7 August 2020, Cohort 1b enrolled 20 to 30 adults aged 18-55 years at one site in Boston, USA. Ad26.COV2.S was a replication-incompetent adenovirus type 26 vector expressing a prefusion-stabilized SARS-CoV-2 spike protein from the original Wuhan strain.

The TCR sequence derives from a person aged 18-60 years who received the Ad26.COV2.S COVID-19 vaccine or a placebo. This specimen was peripheral blood, taken in a trial of Ad26.COV2.S vaccine versus placebo. The sequence joins TRBV3-1 (or the pseudogene TRBV3-2) to TRBJ2-1; the D gene cannot be named for sure. The CDR3 corresponds to CASSQAFYNEQFF. The DNA is as follows: TGTGCCAGCAGCCAAGCTTTTTACAATGAGCAGTTCTTC.